The source of this TCR beta chain is a study of blood T cell repertoires in COVID-19. Assay: immunoSEQ multiplex PCR; the TCRdb copy retains only in-frame clones and omits some. Here the sample spans more than 95,000 clones, approximately 85% being singletons. The CDR3 extends over 13 amino acids. The V gene lost 0 bases and the J gene lost 5 bases, with 10 bases spanning the gap. Per the germline V gene, CDR1 is GTSNPN and CDR2 is SVGIG (reference sequence). The V and J genes are TRBV30 and TRBJ2-5; D unclear. This TCR was sampled from a man aged 25 to 40 with COVID-19, enrolled during active disease. What was sequenced was peripheral blood. The CDR3 region is CAWSVTFLETQYF. The CDR3 DNA reads as TGTGCCTGGAGTGTGACTTTCCTGGAGACCCAGTACTTC.